This TCR beta chain came from a study of beta chain features in type 1 diabetes. The isolated RNA, all of it, was reverse transcribed, so expressed TCRB transcripts were what got sequenced. The table came from immunoSEQ multiplex PCR; TCRdb's copy has only in-frame clones and leaves some out. The repertoire consists of around 200,000 clones, with about an eighth occurring once and the leading ten covering 0.62%. The germline CDR1 and CDR2 sequences are GTSNPN and SVGIG (reference sequence). V was shortened by 2 bases and J by 7 bases, with 17 bases between the two germline ends. The CDR3 loop spans 14 amino acids.

The receptor was derived from a woman between 18 and 29 years old in good health. The sample comprised central memory CD4+ T cells from blood. This chain uses TRBV30 with TRBJ2-5; D might be TRBD1 (6 bases). The CDR3 DNA is TGTGCCTGGAGTCCTAAACAGGGTTACGGGACCCAGTACTTC. It encodes CAWSPKQGYGTQYF.